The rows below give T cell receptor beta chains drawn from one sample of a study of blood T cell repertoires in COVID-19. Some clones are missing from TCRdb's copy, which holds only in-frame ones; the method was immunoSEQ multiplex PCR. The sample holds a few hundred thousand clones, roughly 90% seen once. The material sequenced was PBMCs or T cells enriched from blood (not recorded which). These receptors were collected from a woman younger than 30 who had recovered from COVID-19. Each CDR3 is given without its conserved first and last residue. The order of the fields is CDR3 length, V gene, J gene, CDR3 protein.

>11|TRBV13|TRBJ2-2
ARRTANTGELF
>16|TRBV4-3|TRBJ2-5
ASSQAPPRGRYQETQY
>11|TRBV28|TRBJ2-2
ASSGLRTGELF
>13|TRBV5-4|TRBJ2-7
ASSFFPSGRYEQY
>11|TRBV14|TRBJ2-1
ASSQGLGLGKF
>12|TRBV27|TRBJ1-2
ASSPIPWAYGYT
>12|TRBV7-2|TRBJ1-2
ASSLAGTAYGYT
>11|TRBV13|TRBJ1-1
ASSSASDTEAF
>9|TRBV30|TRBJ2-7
AWTQRGIQY
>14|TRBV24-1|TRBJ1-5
ATSDDDRGESRPQH
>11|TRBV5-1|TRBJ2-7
ASSLQGIYEQY
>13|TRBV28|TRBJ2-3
ASSLGLVGPDTQY
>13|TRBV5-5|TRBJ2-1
ASTNTAGGYNEQF
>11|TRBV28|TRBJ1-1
ASSLTGEAEAF
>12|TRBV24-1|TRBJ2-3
ATRQPGSTDTQY
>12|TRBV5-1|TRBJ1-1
ASATTGLNTEAF
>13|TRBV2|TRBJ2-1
ASSPSGGAYNEQF
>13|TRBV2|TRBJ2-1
ASSPIRTDNNEQF
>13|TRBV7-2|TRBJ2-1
ASSVLRAGYNEQF
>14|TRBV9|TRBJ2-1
ASSLELAQTHNEQF
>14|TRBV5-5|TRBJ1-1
ASSRFVGQLNTEAF
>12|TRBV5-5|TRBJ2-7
ASSLAAGGYEQY
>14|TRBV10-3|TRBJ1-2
AISDSPTPDRGGYT
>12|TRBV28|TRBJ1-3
ASRGGGSGNTIY
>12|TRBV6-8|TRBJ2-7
ASSRTNEGYEQY
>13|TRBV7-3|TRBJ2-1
ASSRGQGLNNEQF
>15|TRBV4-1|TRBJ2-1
ASSQRTSGGPYNEQF
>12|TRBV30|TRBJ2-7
AWSHGTGLGEQY
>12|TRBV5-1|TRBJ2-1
ASRTSGSGVGQF
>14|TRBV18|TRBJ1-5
ASSPQGLNSNQPQH
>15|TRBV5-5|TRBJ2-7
ASSMEGGGTVSYEQY
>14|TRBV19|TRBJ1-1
ASSMWTGGKDTEAF
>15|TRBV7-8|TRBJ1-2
ASSLDGTGGKHYGYT
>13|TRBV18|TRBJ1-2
ASSPNRALDDGYT
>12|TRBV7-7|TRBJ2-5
ASSLEQGSETQY
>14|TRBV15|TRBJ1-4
ATSRGGGRNNEKLF
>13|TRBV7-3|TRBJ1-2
ASSLTSGQDYGYT
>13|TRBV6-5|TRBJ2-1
ASSYRRDTYNEQF
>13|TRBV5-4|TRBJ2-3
ASSFSGGATDTQY
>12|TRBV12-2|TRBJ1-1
ASRSGGRGTEAF